This T cell receptor (beta chain) derives from a study of blood T cell repertoires in COVID-19. The wider study: Sample material is recorded as cDNA or gDNA derived from T cells, B-cell-depleted T cells, or PBMCs.

Per the authors' pipeline: Using reference gene primer amplification, nucleated cell counts were estimated. TCRdb keeps only in-frame clones here, not all; method: immunoSEQ multiplex PCR. Clone size and the V and J calls come from that table; the DNA yielded D and trimming. Counted here are around 150,000 clones, around 80% occurring once; the ten biggest clones make up around 4.4%. CDR3 length equals 16 residues. V was pared by 3 bases and J by 1 base, with 4 bases of the junction left unmatched. Germline lookup yields CDR1 KGHSH and CDR2 LQKENI. This TCR was recovered from a man aged 55 to 70 with acute or convalescent COVID-19. The chain links TRBV18 to TRBJ2-7; TRBD2 agrees at 12 bases. Specimen: peripheral blood. The DNA for the CDR3 is TGTGCCAGCTCACCGTCAACTAGCGGGAGGTCCTACGAGCAGTACTTC. It translates to CASSPSTSGRSYEQYF.